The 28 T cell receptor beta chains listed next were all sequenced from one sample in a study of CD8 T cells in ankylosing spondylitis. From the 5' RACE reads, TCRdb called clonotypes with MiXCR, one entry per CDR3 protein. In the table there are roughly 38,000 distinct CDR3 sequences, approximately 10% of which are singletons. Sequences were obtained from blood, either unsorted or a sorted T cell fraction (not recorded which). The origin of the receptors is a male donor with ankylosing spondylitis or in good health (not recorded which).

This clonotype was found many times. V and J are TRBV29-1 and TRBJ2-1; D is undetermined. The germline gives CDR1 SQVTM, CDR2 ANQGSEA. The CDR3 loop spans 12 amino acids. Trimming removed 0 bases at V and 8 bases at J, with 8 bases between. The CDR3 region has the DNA TGCAGCGTTGAAGATGGTGGCGATGAGCAGTTCTTC. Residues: CSVEDGGDEQFF.

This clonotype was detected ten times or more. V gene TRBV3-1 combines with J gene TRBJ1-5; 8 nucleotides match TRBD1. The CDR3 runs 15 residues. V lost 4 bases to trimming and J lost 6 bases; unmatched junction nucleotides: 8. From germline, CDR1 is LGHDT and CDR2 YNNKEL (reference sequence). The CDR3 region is CASSPRQGSSQPQHF. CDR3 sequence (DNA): TGTGCCAGCAGCCCACGACAGGGGTCGAGTCAGCCCCAGCATTTT.

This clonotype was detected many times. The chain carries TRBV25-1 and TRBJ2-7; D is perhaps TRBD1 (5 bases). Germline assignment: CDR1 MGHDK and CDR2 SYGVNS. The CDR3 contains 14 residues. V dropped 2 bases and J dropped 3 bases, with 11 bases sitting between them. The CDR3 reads CASSEGAWSYEQYF. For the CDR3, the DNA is TGTGCCAGCAGTGAAGGGGCCTGGAGCTACGAGCAGTACTTC.

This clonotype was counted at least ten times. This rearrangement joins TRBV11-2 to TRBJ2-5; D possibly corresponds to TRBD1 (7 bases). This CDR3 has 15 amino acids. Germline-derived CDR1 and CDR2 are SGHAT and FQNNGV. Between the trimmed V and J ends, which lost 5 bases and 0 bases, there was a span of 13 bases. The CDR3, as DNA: TGTGCCAGCAGCCCCCAGGGGGGATACCAAGAGACCCAGTACTTC. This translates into CASSPQGGYQETQYF.

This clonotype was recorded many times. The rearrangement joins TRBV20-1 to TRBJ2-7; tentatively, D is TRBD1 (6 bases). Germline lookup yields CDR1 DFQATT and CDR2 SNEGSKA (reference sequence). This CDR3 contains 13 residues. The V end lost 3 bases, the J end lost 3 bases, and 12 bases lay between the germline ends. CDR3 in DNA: TGCAGTGCTAGTAGGACAGATCACTACGAGCAGTACTTC. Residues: CSASRTDHYEQYF.

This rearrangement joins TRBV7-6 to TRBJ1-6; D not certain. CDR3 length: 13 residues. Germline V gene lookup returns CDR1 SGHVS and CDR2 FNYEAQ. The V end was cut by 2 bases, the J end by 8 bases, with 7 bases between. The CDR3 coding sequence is TGTGCCAGCAGCTTACTAGACTATTCACCCCTCCACTTT. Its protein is CASSLLDYSPLHF.

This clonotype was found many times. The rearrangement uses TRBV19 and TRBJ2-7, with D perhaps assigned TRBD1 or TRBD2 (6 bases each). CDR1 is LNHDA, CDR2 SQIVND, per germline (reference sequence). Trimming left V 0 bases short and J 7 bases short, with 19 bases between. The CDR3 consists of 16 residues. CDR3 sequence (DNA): TGTGCCAGTAGTATAGATATGGTTCGGGGGCTATGGGAGCAGTACTTC. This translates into CASSIDMVRGLWEQYF.

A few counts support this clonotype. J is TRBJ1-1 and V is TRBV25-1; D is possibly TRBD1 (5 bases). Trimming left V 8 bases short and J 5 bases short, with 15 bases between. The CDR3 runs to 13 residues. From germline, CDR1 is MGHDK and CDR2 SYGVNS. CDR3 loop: CASRWGQGTEAFF. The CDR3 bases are TGTGCCAGCCGTTGGGGCCAAGGTACTGAAGCTTTCTTT.

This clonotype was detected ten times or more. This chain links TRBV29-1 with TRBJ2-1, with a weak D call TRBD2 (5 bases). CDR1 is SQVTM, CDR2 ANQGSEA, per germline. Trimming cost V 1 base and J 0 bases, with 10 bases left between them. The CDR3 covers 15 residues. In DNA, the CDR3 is TGCAGCGTTGAAGTATGGACTTCCTCCTACAATGAGCAGTTCTTC. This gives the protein CSVEVWTSSYNEQFF.

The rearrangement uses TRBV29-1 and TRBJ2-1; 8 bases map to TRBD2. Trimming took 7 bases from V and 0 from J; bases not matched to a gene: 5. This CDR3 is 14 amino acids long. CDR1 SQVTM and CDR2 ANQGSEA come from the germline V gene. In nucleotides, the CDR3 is TGCAGCGGGCTTAGCGGGGACTCCTACAATGAGCAGTTCTTC. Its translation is CSGLSGDSYNEQFF.

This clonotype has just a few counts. CDR3 region: CASSFLGTKNEQFF. Here the CDR3 DNA reads TGTGCCAGCAGTTTTTTAGGGACTAAGAATGAGCAGTTCTTC. The V call is TRBV27, the J call TRBJ2-1, with TRBD2 matching over 7 bases. Germline V lookup: CDR1 MNHEY, CDR2 SMNVEV (reference sequence). With V trimmed by 3 bases and J by 7 bases, 6 bases remained unmatched. The CDR3 consists of 14 residues.

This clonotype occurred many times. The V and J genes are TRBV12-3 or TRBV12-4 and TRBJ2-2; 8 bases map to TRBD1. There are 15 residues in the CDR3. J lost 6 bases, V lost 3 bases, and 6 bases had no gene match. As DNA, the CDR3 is TGTGCCAGCAGTTTTCCGGGACAGGCTGCCGGGGAGCTGTTTTTT. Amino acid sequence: CASSFPGQAAGELFF.

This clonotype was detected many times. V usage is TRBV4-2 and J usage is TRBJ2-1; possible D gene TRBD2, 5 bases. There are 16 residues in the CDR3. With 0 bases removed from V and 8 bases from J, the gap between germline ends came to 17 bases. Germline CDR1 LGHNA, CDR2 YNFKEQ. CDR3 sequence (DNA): TGTGCCAGCAGCCAAGATCCGACCGGGATAGCTGATGAGCAGTTCTTC. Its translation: CASSQDPTGIADEQFF.

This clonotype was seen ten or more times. CDR3 DNA sequence: TGTGCCACCACCGATAGCGGGGTCAACAATGAGCAGTTCTTC. It encodes CATTDSGVNNEQFF. The chain uses TRBV24-1 and TRBJ2-1, with 8 bases lining up with TRBD2. The CDR3 sequence is 14 residues long. V lost 8 bases and J lost 5; bases outside the gene matches: 7. Germline-derived CDR1 and CDR2 are KGHDR and SFDVKD.

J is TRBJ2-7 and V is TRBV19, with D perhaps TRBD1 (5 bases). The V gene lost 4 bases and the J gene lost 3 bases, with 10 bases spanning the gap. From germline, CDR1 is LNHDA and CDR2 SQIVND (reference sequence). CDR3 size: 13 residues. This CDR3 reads CASSTQQGYEQYF. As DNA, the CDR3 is TGTGCCAGTAGTACCCAGCAGGGCTACGAGCAGTACTTC.

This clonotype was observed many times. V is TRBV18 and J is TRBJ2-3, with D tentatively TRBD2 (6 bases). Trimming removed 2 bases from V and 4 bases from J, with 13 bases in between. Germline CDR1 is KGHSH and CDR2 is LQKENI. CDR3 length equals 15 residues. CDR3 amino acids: CASSPGHGSADTQYF. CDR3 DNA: TGTGCCAGCTCACCAGGGCACGGGAGTGCAGATACGCAGTATTTT.

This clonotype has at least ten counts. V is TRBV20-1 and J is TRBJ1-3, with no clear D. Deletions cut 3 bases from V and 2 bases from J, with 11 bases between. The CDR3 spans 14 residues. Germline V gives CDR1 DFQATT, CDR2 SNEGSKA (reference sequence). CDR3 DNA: TGCAGTGCTAGGTCGGCCCGGCCTGGAAACACCATATATTTT. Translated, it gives CSARSARPGNTIYF.

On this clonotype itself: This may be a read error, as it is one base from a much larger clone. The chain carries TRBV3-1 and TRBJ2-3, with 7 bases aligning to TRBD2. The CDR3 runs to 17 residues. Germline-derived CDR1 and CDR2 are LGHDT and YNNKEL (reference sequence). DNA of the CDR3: TGTGCCACCAGCCAAGGTTACGGCGGGAGAAGGGCAGATACGCAGTATTTT. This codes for CATSQGYGGRRADTQYF.

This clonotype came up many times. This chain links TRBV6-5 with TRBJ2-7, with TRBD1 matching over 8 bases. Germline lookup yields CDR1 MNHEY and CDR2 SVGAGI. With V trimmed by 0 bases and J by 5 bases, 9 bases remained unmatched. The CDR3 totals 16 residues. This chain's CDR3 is CASSYSGTGGVDEQYF. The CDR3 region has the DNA TGTGCCAGCAGTTACTCGGGCACAGGGGGAGTGGACGAGCAGTACTTC.

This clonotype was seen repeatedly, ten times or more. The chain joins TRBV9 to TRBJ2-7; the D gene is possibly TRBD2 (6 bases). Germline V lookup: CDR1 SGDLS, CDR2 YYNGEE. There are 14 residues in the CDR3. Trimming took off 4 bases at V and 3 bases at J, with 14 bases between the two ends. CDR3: CASSHTGVGYEQYF. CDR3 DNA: TGTGCCAGCAGCCATACGGGAGTCGGCTACGAGCAGTACTTC.

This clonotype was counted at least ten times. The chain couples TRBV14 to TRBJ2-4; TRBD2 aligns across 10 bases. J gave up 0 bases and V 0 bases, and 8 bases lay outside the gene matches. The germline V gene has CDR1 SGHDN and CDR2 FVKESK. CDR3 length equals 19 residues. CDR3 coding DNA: TGTGCCAGCAGCCAAGATCCCTTAGCGGGGGGTTTAGCCAAAAACATTCAGTACTTC. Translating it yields CASSQDPLAGGLAKNIQYF.

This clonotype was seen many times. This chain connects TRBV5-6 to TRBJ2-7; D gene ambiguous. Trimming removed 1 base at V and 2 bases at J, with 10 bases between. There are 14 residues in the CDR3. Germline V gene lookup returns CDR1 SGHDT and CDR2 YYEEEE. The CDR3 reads CASSLIRQTYEQYF. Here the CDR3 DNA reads TGTGCCAGCAGCTTGATACGGCAAACCTACGAGCAGTACTTC.

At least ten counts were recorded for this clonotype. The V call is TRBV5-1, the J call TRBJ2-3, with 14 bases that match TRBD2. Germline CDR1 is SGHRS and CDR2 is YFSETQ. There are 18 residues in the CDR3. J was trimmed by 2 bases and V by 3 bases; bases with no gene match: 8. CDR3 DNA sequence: TGCGCCAGCAGCTGGGGGACTAGCGGGAGTGCGAACACAGATACGCAGTATTTT. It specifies CASSWGTSGSANTDTQYF.

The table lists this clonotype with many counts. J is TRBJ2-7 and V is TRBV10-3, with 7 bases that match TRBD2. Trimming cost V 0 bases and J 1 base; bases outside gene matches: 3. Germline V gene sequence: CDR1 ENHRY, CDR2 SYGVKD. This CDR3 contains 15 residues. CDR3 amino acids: CAISESGSGSYEQYF. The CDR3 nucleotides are TGTGCCATCAGTGAGTCTGGTAGCGGGTCCTACGAGCAGTACTTC.

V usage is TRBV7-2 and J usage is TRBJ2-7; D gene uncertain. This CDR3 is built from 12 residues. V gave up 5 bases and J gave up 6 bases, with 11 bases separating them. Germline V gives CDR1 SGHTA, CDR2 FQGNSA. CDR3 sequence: CASSLAGLEQYF. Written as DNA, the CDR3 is TGTGCCAGCAGCCTTGCTGGGCTCGAGCAGTACTTC.

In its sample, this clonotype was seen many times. CDR3: CAISELDKGLYPYEQYF. CDR3 nucleotides: TGTGCCATCAGTGAGTTGGACAAGGGCCTTTACCCCTACGAGCAGTACTTC. J is TRBJ2-7 and V is TRBV10-3, with a possible D match to TRBD1 (5 bases). Germline loops: CDR1 ENHRY, CDR2 SYGVKD. The CDR3 length is 17 residues. V lost 1 base and J 2 bases, leaving 18 bases between the germline ends.

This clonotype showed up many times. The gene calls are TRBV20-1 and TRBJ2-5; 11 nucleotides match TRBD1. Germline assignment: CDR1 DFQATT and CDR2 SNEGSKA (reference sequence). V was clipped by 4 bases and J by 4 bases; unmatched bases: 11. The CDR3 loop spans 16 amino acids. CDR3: CSAKGGTGGVAETQYF. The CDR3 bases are TGCAGTGCTAAGGGGGGGACAGGGGGAGTGGCAGAGACCCAGTACTTC.

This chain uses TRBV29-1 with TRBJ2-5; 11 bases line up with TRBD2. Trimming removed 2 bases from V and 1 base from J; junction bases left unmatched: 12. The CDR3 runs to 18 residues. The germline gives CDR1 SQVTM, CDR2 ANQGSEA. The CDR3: CSVELGQTSGSSQETQYF. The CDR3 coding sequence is TGCAGCGTTGAATTGGGTCAAACTAGCGGGAGCTCCCAAGAGACCCAGTACTTC.